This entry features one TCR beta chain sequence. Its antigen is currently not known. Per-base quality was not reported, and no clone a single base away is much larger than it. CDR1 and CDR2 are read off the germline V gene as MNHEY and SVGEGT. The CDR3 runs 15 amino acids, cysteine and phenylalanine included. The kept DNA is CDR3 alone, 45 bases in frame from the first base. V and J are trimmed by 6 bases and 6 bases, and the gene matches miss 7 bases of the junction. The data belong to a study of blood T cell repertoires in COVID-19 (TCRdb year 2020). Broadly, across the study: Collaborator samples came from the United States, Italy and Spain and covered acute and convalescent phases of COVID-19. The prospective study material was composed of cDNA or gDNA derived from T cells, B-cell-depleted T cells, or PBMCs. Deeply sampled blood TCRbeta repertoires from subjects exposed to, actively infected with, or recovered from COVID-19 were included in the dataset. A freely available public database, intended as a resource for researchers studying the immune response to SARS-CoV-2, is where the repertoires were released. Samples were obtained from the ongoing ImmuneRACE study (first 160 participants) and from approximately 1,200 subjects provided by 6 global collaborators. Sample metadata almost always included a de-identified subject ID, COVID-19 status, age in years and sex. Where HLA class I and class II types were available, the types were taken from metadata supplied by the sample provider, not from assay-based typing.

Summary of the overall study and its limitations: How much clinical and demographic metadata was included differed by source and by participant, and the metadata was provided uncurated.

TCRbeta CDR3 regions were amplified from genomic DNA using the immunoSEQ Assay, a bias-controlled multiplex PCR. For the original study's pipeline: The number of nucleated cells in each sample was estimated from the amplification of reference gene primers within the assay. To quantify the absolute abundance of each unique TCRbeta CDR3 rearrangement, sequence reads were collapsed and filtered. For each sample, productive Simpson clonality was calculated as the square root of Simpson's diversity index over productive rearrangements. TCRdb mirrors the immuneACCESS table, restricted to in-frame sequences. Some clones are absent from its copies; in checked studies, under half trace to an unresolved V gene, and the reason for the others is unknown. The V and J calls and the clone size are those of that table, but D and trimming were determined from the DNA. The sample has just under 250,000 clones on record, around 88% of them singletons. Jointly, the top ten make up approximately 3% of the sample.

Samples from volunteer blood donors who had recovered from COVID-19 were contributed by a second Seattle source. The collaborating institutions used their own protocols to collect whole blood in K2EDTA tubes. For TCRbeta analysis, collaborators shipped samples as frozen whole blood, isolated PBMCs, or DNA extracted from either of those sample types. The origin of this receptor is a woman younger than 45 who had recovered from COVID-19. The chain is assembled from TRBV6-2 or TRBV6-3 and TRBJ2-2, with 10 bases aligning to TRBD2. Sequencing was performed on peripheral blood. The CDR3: CASSQRGGLPGELFF. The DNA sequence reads TGTGCCAGCAGCCAGCGGGGGGGCCTCCCCGGGGAGCTGTTTTTT.